What follows are 21 T cell receptor beta chains derived from one specimen sequenced in a study of molecular identifiers for immune sequencing clone quantification. TCRdb itself ran the PCR reads through MiXCR, one entry per CDR3 protein. The sample has hundreds of thousands of distinct CDR3 sequences; 20% to 25% are singletons. The sequencing sample was made of naive CD8+ T cells from blood, with Jurkat cell RNA spiked in. The subset is: FACS-sorted CD8+CD4-CCR7+CD45RA+ naive T cells. These TCRs come from a human donor in good health. Some libraries in this study had Jurkat cell RNA spiked in.

On this clonotype: A much larger clonotype is one base distant, so this may be a read error. This sequence joins TRBV7-7 and TRBJ2-6, with D possibly matching TRBD1 (6 bases). Trimming took 5 bases from V and 18 from J, leaving 23 bases between them. Germline V lookup: CDR1 SSHAT, CDR2 FNYEAQ (reference sequence). The CDR3 runs to 14 residues. CDR3 in amino acids: CASSPGGGPLGPTF. For the CDR3, the DNA is TGTGCCAGCAGCCCCGGTGGGGGCCCACTTGGCCCGACTTTC. Together with reference TRBV7-7 and TRBJ2-6, the CDR3 gives the full variable domain: GAGVSQSPRYKVTKRGQDVTLRCDPISSHATLYWYQQALGQGPEFLTYFNYEAQPDKSGLPSDRFSAERPEGSISTLTIQRTEQRDSAMYRCASSPGGGPLGPTFGAGSRLTVL.

As concerns this clonotype: A much larger clone differs by one base, so this may be a read error. The chain couples TRBV11-2 to TRBJ2-7; D perhaps matches TRBD2 (5 bases). This CDR3 has 13 amino acids. CDR1 and CDR2 from the germline V gene are SGHAT and FQNNGV. The CDR3: CASGLALTNEQYF. The DNA of the CDR3 is TGTGCCAGCGGCTTAGCGTTGACCAACGAGCAGTACTTC.

About this clonotype: This may be a read error, as it is one base from a much larger clone. Since the CDR3 does not end with the conserved phenylalanine or tryptophan, this likely comes from a read error. This chain connects TRBV20-1 to TRBJ2-3; D unclear. Trimming left V 3 bases short and J 3 bases short, with 7 bases between. This CDR3 comprises 12 residues. Germline V gene sequence: CDR1 DFQATT, CDR2 SNEGSKA (reference sequence). CDR3: CSARAMTDTQYS. CDR3 nucleotides: TGCAGTGCTAGGGCCATGACAGATACGCAGTATTCT.

The chain is built from TRBV29-1 and TRBJ1-2; 7 bases align to TRBD1. The germline CDR1 and CDR2 sequences are SQVTM and ANQGSEA. CDR3 length: 13 amino acids. Trimming removed 4 bases from V and 1 base from J; junction bases left unmatched: 3. CDR3 sequence: CSVGQGDNYGYTF. The CDR3 region has the DNA TGCAGCGTTGGACAGGGAGATAACTATGGCTACACCTTC.

Notes on this clonotype: At one end the junction does not follow the germline gene, possibly because of a read error. This chain connects TRBV10-3 to TRBJ1-2; D not certain. Germline V gene lookup returns CDR1 ENHRY and CDR2 SYGVKD. This CDR3 comprises 14 residues. CDR3 residues: CAFSEVGNTYGYTF. The CDR3 coding sequence is TGTGCCTTCAGTGAAGTCGGGAACACCTATGGCTACACCTTC.

This clonotype was detected many times. This chain uses TRBV14 with TRBJ2-3; no definite D call. Germline V gene sequence: CDR1 SGHDN, CDR2 FVKESK. This CDR3 is 16 amino acids long. Trimming stripped 1 base from V and 2 bases from J, with 13 bases between. The DNA for the CDR3 is TGTGCCAGCAGCCAAGCGCCCTCGTCGGCCACAGATACGCAGTATTTT. Translation: CASSQAPSSATDTQYF. The entire variable domain, with the rest obtained from reference TRBV14 and TRBJ2-3, is as follows: EAGVTQFPSHSVIEKGQTVTLRCDPISGHDNLYWYRRVMGKEIKFLLHFVKESKQDESGMPNNRFLAERTGGTYSTLKVQPAELEDSGVYFCASSQAPSSATDTQYFGPGTRLTVL.

This clonotype was seen a few times. A read error may be the cause here, since a much bigger clone is one base away. The rearrangement links TRBV2 to TRBJ2-7; D perhaps matches TRBD1 (5 bases). Trimming removed 1 base from V and 3 bases from J, with 13 bases in between. Germline assignment: CDR1 SNHLY and CDR2 FYNNEI. The CDR3 is 15 residues long. The CDR3: CASSEGAGLLYEQYF. The DNA of the CDR3 is TGTGCCAGCAGTGAAGGGGCAGGGCTACTCTACGAGCAGTACTTC.

Worth noting for this clonotype: A read error may be the cause here, since a much bigger clone is one base away. This CDR3 is missing its conserved last phenylalanine or tryptophan, likely due to a read error. The chain carries TRBV29-1 and TRBJ2-3, with D possibly matching TRBD2 (5 bases). V lost 8 bases to trimming and J lost 2 bases, with 20 bases between them. Germline V gene sequence: CDR1 SQVTM, CDR2 ANQGSEA. The CDR3 is 15 amino acids. CDR3 DNA: TGCAGCTCGGACGTCGGAGGCAGATCCACAGATACGCAGTATCTT. It encodes CSSDVGGRSTDTQYL.

With respect to this clonotype: Possible read error: a much larger clone is one base away. The CDR3 end shows no conserved phenylalanine or tryptophan, and so a read error is likely. The V call is TRBV4-3, the J call TRBJ2-3, with D possibly matching TRBD1 (5 bases). The CDR3 runs 13 residues. CDR1 LGHNA and CDR2 YSLEER come from the germline V gene. Deletions cut 2 bases from V and 10 bases from J, with 13 bases between. The CDR3 coding sequence is TGCGCCAGCAGCCAAACTAACAGGTTTCCGCAGTATCTT. This codes for CASSQTNRFPQYL.

A word on this clonotype: This sequence may be a read error, since a much larger clone differs from it by one base. The chain joins TRBV4-1 to TRBJ1-3; D possibly corresponds to TRBD1 (5 bases). Germline values: CDR1 MGHRA, CDR2 YSYEKL. The CDR3 length is 15 residues. V dropped 1 base and J dropped 2 bases, with 9 bases sitting between them. The CDR3: CASSQGQSPGNTIYF. CDR3 sequence (DNA): TGCGCCAGCAGCCAAGGACAGAGCCCTGGAAACACCATATATTTT.

This clonotype was detected many times. V usage is TRBV6-6 and J usage is TRBJ2-3, with TRBD2 as a possible D gene (6 bases). V lost 6 bases and J lost 4, with 14 bases in between. Germline loops: CDR1 MNHNY, CDR2 SVGAGI (reference sequence). The CDR3 spans 14 residues. The CDR3 bases are TGTGCCAGCAGCGAGATATGGGGGGCAGATACGCAGTATTTT. Residues: CASSEIWGADTQYF.

The sample holds many counts of this clonotype. The chain employs TRBV6-5 and TRBJ1-2, with D unresolved. The CDR3 covers 15 residues. Germline V gene data show CDR1 as MNHEY and CDR2 as SVGAGI. Trimming removed 6 bases from V and 1 base from J, with 15 bases in between. CDR3 protein: CASSQYEPDNYGYTF. The CDR3, as DNA: TGTGCCAGCAGCCAATACGAACCGGATAACTATGGCTACACCTTC.

Worth noting for this clonotype: A read error is possible here, since a much larger clone lies one base away. The chain links TRBV12-3 or TRBV12-4 to TRBJ2-7; D may be TRBD1 or TRBD2 (5 bases each). CDR3 size: 13 residues. CDR3 nucleotides: TGTGCCAGCGGTTTAAGATGGGGGACCGGACAAGTCTTC. Amino acid sequence: CASGLRWGTGQVF.

This clonotype was observed a handful of times. The chain combines TRBV3-1 with TRBJ1-1; tentative D call: TRBD1 (5 bases). Trimming cost V 0 bases and J 0 bases, with 14 bases left between them. This CDR3 spans 17 amino acids. The germline CDR1 and CDR2 sequences are LGHDT and YNNKEL (reference sequence). This CDR3 reads CASSQERGEAMNTEAFF. In DNA, the CDR3 is TGTGCCAGCAGCCAAGAGCGGGGGGAAGCCATGAACACTGAAGCTTTCTTT.

Regarding this clonotype: A much larger clone sits a single nucleotide away, making a read error possible. This chain joins TRBV9 and TRBJ1-3, with D unresolved. The CDR3 is 14 amino acids. The germline V gene has CDR1 SGDLS and CDR2 YYNGEE. Trimming took off 2 bases at V and 2 bases at J, with 8 bases between the two ends. CDR3 coding DNA: TGTGCCAGCAGCGTTGCCAGGACTGGAAACACCATATATTTT. Translating gives CASSVARTGNTIYF.

The J gene is TRBJ2-3, the V gene TRBV10-1; 8 bases fit TRBD1. In germline, CDR1 is WNHNN, CDR2 SYGVQD (reference sequence). The CDR3 extends over 14 amino acids. Unmatched junction bases numbered 6, after V lost 8 bases and J lost 2 bases. CDR3 region: CASSRDRPTDTQYF. DNA of the CDR3: TGCGCCAGCTCTAGGGACAGGCCCACAGATACGCAGTATTTT.

This clonotype was seen ten or more times. The chain uses TRBV5-6 and TRBJ2-6; D assignment may be TRBD1 or TRBD2 (5 bases each). V was cut by 4 bases and J by 4 bases, with 21 bases left in between. Germline lookup yields CDR1 SGHDT and CDR2 YYEEEE. The CDR3 loop spans 18 amino acids. CDR3: CASSPGTVIYSGANVLTF. The CDR3, as DNA: TGTGCCAGCAGCCCGGGGACCGTAATATACTCCGGGGCCAACGTCCTGACTTTC.

This clonotype showed up many times. The chain joins TRBV27 to TRBJ1-5; no firm D call. V was clipped by 6 bases and J by 4 bases, with 13 bases between them. Per germline, CDR1 MNHEY and CDR2 SMNVEV (reference sequence). The CDR3 totals 14 residues. The CDR3 region has the DNA TGTGCCAGCAGCTTGGACTTCGGAAATCAGCCCCAGCATTTT. Translation: CASSLDFGNQPQHF.

J is TRBJ2-3 and V is TRBV7-9; the D is unclear. The germline V and J ends were trimmed by 4 bases and 2 bases, with 13 bases remaining between them. This CDR3 is built from 15 residues. Germline CDR1 reads SEHNR; CDR2 reads FQNEAQ (reference sequence). The CDR3 spells CASSSGLEPTDTQYF. The CDR3 DNA reads as TGTGCCAGCAGCTCCGGGCTTGAGCCCACAGATACGCAGTATTTT. Full variable domain (outside the CDR3, taken from reference TRBV7-9 and TRBJ2-3): DTGVSQNPRHKITKRGQNVTFRCDPISEHNRLYWYRQTLGQGPEFLTYFQNEAQLEKSRLLSDRFSAERPKGSFSTLEIQRTEQGDSAMYLCASSSGLEPTDTQYFGPGTRLTVL.

Many counts were recorded for this clonotype. The rearrangement links TRBV4-3 to TRBJ2-3; the D is unclear. Trimming took off 0 bases at V and 11 bases at J, with 15 bases between the two ends. Per germline, CDR1 LGHNA and CDR2 YSLEER. CDR3 length equals 14 residues. CDR3 nucleotide sequence: TGCGCCAGCAGCCAAGACATTTCGGCTGACGGGCAGTATTTT. It is translated as CASSQDISADGQYF.

Concerning this clonotype itself: A much larger clone lies a single base off, so this may be a read error. Without the conserved terminal phenylalanine or tryptophan, this CDR3 likely stems from a read error. V and J are TRBV12-3 or TRBV12-4 and TRBJ2-5; D uncertain. Trimming shortened V by 7 bases and J by 0 bases, and 6 bases separated the two germline ends. CDR3 size: 12 residues. The CDR3 sequence: CASKGNQETQYL. CDR3 sequence (DNA): TGTGCCAGCAAGGGTAACCAAGAGACCCAGTACCTC.